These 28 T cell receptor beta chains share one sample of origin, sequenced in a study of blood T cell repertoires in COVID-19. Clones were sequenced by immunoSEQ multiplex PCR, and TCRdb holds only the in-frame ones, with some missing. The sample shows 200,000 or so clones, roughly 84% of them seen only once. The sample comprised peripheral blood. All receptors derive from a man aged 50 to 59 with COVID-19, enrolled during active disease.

CDR3 sequence (DNA): TGCAGTGCTAGAGACGGCTATGGCTACACCTTC. Translated: CSARDGYGYTF. The chain combines TRBV20-1 with TRBJ1-2, with D uncertain. Germline V gene lookup returns CDR1 DFQATT and CDR2 SNEGSKA (reference sequence). The CDR3 has 11 residues. Deletions cut 0 bases from V and 4 bases from J, with 3 bases between.

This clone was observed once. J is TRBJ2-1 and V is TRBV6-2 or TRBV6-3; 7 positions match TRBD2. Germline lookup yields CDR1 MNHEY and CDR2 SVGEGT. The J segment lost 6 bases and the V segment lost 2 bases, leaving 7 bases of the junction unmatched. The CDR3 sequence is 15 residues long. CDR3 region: CASSYLAEATNEQFF. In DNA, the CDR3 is TGTGCCAGCAGTTACCTAGCGGAGGCCACCAATGAGCAGTTCTTC.

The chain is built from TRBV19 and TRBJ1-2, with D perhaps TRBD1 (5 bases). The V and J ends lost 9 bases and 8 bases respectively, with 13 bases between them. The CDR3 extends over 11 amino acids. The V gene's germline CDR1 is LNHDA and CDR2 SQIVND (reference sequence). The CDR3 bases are TGTGCCAGCAGGGAATCTTGGGGCTACACCTTC. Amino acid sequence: CASRESWGYTF.

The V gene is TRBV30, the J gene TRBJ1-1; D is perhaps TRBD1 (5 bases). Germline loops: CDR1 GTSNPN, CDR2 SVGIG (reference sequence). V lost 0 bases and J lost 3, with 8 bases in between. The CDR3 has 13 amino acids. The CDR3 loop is CAWSVGEDTEAFF. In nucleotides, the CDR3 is TGTGCCTGGAGTGTAGGGGAGGACACTGAAGCTTTCTTT.

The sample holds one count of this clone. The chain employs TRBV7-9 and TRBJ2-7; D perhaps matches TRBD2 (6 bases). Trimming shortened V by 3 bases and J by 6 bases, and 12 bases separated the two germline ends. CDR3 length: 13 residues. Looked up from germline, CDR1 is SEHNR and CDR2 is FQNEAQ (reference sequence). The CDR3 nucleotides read TGTGCCAGCAGCTTGGAGGGGAAGCGCGAGCAGTACTTC. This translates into CASSLEGKREQYF.

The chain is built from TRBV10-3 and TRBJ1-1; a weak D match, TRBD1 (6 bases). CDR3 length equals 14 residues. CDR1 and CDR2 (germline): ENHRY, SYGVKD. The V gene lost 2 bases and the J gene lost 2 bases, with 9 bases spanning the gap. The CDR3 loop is CAISERQENTEAFF. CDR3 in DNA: TGTGCCATCAGTGAGAGACAGGAAAACACTGAAGCTTTCTTT.

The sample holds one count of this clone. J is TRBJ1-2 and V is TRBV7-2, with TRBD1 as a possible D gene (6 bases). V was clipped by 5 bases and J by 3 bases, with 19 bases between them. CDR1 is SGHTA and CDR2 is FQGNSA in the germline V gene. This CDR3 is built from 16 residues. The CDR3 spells CASSIPPRGGDYGYTF. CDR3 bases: TGTGCCAGCAGCATCCCCCCCAGGGGAGGGGACTATGGCTACACCTTC.

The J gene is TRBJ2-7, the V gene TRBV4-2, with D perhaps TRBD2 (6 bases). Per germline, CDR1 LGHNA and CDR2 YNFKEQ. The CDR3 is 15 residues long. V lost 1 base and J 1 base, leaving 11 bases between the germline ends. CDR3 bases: TGTGCCAGCAGCCAAGCCGGGAGTCAATCCTACGAGCAGTACTTC. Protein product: CASSQAGSQSYEQYF.

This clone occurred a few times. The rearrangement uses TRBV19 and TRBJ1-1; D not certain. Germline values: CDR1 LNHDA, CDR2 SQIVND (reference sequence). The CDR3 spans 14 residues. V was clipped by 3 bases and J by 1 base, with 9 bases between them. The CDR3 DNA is TGTGCCAGTAGTATTACGGCGGGGAACACTGAAGCTTTCTTT. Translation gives CASSITAGNTEAFF.

CDR3 loop: CASSLGRWEWNTEAFF. The CDR3 region has the DNA TGTGCCAGCAGCTTAGGGCGGTGGGAGTGGAACACTGAAGCTTTCTTT. The chain couples TRBV7-2 to TRBJ1-1; D remains ambiguous. Germline lookup yields CDR1 SGHTA and CDR2 FQGNSA. V gave up 1 base and J gave up 1 base, with 13 bases separating them. This CDR3 comprises 16 residues.

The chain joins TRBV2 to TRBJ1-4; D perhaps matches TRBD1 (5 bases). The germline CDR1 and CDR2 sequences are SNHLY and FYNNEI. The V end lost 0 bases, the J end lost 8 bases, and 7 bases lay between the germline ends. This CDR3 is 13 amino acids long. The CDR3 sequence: CASSEANREKLFF. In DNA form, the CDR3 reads TGTGCCAGCAGTGAAGCAAACAGGGAAAAACTGTTTTTT. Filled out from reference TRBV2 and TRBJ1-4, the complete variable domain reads EPEVTQTPSHQVTQMGQEVILRCVPISNHLYFYWYRQILGQKVEFLVSFYNNEISEKSEIFDDQFSVERPDGSNFTLKIRSTKLEDSAMYFCASSEANREKLFFGSGTQLSVL.

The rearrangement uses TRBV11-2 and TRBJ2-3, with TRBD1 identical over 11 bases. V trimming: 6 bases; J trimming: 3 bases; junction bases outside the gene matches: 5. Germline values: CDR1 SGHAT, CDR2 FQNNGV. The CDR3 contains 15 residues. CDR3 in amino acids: CASSLDRGLTDTQYF. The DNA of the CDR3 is TGTGCCAGCAGTTTGGACAGGGGGCTTACAGATACGCAGTATTTT. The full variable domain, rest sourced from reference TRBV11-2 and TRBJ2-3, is EAGVAQSPRYKIIEKRQSVAFWCNPISGHATLYWYQQILGQGPKLLIQFQNNGVVDDSQLPKDRFSAERLKGVDSTLKIQPAKLEDSAVYLCASSLDRGLTDTQYFGPGTRLTVL.

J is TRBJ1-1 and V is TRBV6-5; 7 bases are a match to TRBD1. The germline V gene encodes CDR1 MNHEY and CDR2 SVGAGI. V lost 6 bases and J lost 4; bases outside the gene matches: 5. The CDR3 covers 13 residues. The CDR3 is CASSVTGPTEAFF. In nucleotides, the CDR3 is TGTGCCAGCAGCGTGACAGGGCCCACTGAAGCTTTCTTT.

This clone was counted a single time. For the CDR3, the DNA is TGTGCCAGCAGCCGCCGGGACAGGGGGACCTACGAGCAGTACTTC. Translating it yields CASSRRDRGTYEQYF. The chain uses TRBV7-8 and TRBJ2-7; 11 bases line up with TRBD1. Germline CDR1 SGHVS, CDR2 FQNEAQ. Unmatched junction bases numbered 5, after V lost 5 bases and J lost 2 bases. This CDR3 comprises 15 residues.

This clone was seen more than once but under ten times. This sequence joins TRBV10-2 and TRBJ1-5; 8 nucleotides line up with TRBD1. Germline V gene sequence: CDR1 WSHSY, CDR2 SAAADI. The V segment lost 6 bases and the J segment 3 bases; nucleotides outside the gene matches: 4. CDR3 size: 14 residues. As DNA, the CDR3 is TGCGCCAGCAGCTTGACAGGGGTCAATCAGCCCCAGCATTTT. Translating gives CASSLTGVNQPQHF.

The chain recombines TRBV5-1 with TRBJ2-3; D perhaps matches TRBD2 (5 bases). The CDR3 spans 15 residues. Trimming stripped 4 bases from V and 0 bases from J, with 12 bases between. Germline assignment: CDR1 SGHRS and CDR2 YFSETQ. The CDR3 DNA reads TGCGCCAGCAGCCCCGCTAGCCTCAGCACAGATACGCAGTATTTT. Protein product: CASSPASLSTDTQYF.

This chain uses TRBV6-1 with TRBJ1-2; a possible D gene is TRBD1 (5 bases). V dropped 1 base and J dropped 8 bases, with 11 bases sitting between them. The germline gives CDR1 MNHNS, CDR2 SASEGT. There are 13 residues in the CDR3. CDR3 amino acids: CASSEVPGNGYTF. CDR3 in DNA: TGTGCCAGCAGTGAAGTCCCAGGGAACGGCTACACCTTC.

CDR3 DNA: TGTGCCAGCAGCTTAGCGCGGGGCAGGGGGCATGATGGCTACACCTTC. Translation: CASSLARGRGHDGYTF. The chain employs TRBV7-8 and TRBJ1-2; 8 nucleotides match TRBD1. Germline V gene data show CDR1 as SGHVS and CDR2 as FQNEAQ. This CDR3 is 16 amino acids long. Germline trimming cut 0 bases from V and 6 bases from J; bases unmatched to any gene: 9.

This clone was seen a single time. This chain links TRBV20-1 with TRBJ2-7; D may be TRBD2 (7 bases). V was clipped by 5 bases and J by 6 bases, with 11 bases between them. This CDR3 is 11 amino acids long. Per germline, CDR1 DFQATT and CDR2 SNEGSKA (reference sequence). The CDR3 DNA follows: TGCAGTGCTGGGGGCGGGGGCGAGCAGTACTTC. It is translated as CSAGGGGEQYF.

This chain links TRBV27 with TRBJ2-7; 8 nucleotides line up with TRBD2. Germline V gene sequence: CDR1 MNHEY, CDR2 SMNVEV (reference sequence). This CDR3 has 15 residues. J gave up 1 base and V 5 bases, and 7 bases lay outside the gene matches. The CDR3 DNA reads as TGTGCCAGCAGTCCGCCGGGGGGGCGTTCCTACGAGCAGTACTTC. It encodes CASSPPGGRSYEQYF.

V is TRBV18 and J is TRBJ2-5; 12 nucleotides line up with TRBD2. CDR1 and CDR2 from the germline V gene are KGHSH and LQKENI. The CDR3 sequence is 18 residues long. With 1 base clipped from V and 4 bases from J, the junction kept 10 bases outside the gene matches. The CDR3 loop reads CASSPRPLAGGPGETQYF. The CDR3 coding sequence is TGTGCCAGCTCACCACGTCCCCTAGCGGGGGGGCCGGGAGAGACCCAGTACTTC.

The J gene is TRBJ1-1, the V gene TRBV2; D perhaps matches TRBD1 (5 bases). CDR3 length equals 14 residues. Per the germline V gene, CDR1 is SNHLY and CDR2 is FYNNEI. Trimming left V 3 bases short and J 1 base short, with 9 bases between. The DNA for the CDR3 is TGTGCCAGCAGTGATAGGGGTGGGAACACTGAAGCTTTCTTT. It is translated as CASSDRGGNTEAFF.

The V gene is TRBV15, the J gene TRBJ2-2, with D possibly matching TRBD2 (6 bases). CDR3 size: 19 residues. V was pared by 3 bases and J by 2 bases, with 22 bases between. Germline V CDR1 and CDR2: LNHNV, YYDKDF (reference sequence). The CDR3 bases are TGTGCCACCAGCAGGGGCGGTGCGGAGGGCGGAATAAACACCGGGGAGCTGTTTTTT. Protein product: CATSRGGAEGGINTGELFF.

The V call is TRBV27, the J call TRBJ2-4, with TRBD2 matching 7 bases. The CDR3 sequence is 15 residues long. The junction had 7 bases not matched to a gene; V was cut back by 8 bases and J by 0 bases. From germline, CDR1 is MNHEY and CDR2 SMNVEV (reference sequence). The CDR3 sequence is CASARGGLAKNIQYF. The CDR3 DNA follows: TGTGCCAGCGCCCGCGGGGGATTAGCCAAAAACATTCAGTACTTC.

CDR3 amino acids: CASSLPSSPLHF. CDR3 DNA: TGTGCCAGCAGCCTCCCGAGTTCACCCCTCCACTTT. The gene calls are TRBV28 and TRBJ1-6; no clear D gene. The V and J ends lost 6 bases and 9 bases respectively, with 9 bases between them. The germline CDR1 and CDR2 sequences are MDHEN and SYDVKM. CDR3 length: 12 residues.

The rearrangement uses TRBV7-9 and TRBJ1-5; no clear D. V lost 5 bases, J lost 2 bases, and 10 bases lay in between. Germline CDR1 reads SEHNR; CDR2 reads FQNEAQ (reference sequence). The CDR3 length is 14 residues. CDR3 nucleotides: TGTGCCAGCAGCCGGGGTGACGGCAATCAGCCCCAGCATTTT. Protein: CASSRGDGNQPQHF.

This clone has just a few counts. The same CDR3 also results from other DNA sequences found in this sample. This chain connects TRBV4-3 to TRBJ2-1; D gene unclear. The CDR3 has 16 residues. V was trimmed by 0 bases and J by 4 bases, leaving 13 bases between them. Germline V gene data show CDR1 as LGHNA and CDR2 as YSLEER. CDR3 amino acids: CASSQDFTNTYNEQFF. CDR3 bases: TGCGCCAGCAGCCAAGATTTCACAAACACATACAATGAGCAGTTCTTC.

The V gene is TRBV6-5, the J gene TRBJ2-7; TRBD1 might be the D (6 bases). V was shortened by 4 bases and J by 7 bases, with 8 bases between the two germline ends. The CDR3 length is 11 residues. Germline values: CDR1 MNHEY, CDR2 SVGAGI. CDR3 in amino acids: CASSSGVEQYF. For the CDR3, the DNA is TGTGCCAGCAGTTCAGGGGTTGAGCAGTACTTC.